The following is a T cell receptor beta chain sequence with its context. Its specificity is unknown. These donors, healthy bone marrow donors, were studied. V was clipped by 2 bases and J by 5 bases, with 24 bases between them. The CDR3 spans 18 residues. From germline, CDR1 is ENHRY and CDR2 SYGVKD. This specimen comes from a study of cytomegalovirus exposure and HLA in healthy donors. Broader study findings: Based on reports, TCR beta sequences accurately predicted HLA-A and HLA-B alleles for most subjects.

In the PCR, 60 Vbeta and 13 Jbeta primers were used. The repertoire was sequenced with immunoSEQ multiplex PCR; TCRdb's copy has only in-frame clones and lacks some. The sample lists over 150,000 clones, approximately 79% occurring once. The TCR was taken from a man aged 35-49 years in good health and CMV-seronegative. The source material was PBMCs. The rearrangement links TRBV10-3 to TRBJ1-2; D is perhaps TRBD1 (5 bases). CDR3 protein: CAISEGGRVGLGLYGYTF. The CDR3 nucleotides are TGTGCCATCAGTGAGGGTGGCAGGGTAGGGCTCGGGCTATATGGCTACACCTTC.